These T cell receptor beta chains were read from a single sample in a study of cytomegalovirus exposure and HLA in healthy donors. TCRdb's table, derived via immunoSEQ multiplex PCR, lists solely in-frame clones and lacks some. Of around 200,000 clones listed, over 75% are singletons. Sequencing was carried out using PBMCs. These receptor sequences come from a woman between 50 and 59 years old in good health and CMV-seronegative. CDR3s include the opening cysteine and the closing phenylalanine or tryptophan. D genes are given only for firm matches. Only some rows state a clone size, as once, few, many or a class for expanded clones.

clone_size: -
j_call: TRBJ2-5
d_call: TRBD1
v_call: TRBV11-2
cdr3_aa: CASSGLGTGSFSETQYF
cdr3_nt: TGTGCCAGCAGCGGGTTGGGGACAGGGTCTTTTTCAGAGACCCAGTACTTC

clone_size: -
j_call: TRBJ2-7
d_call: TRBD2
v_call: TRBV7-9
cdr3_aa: CASSLGEGSYEQYF
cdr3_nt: TGTGCCAGCAGCTTAGGGGAGGGATCCTACGAGCAGTACTTC

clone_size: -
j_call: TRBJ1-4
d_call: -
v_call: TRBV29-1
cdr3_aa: CSAGEVGEKLFF
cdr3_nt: TGCAGCGCGGGGGAGGTGGGTGAAAAACTGTTTTTT

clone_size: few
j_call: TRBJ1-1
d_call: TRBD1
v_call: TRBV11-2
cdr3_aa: CASSWTGEAEAFF
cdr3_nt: TGTGCCAGCAGTTGGACAGGGGAAGCTGAAGCTTTCTTT

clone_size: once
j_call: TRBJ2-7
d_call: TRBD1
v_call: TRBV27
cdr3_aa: CASSTTGVAPPYEQYF
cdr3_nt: TGTGCCAGCAGTACAACAGGGGTCGCCCCCCCCTACGAGCAGTACTTC

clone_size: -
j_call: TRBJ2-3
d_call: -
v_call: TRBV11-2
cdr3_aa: CASSERVTDTQYF
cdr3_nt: TGTGCCAGCAGCGAGCGGGTCACAGATACGCAGTATTTT

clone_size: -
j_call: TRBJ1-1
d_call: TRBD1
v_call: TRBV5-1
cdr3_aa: CASSPAGTENTEAFF
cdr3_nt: TGCGCCAGCAGCCCGGCCGGGACAGAGAACACTGAAGCTTTCTTT

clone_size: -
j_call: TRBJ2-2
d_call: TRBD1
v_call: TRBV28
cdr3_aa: CASRSMGQGGTGELFF
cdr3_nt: TGTGCCAGCAGGTCCATGGGACAGGGGGGCACCGGGGAGCTGTTTTTT

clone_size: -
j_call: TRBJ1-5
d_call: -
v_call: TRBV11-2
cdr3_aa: CASSLGEGWQPQHF
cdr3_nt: TGTGCCAGCAGCTTAGGGGAGGGTTGGCAGCCCCAGCATTTT

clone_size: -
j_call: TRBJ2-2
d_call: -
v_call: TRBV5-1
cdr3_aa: CASSRDPGAGELFF
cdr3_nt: TGCGCCAGCAGCCGGGATCCAGGGGCCGGGGAGCTGTTTTTT

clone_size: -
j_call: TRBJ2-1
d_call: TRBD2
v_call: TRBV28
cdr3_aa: CASIRAGGRGEQFF
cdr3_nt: TGTGCCAGCATAAGAGCGGGAGGCCGCGGTGAGCAGTTCTTC

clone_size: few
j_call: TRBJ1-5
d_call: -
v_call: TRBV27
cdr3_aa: CASSQGVVGFQPQHF
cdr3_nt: TGTGCCAGCAGTCAAGGAGTGGTTGGCTTTCAGCCCCAGCATTTT

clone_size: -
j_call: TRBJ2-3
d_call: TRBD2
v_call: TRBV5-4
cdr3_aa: CASSSRAGLTDTQYF
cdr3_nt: TGTGCCAGCAGTTCCCGAGCGGGACTCACAGATACGCAGTATTTT

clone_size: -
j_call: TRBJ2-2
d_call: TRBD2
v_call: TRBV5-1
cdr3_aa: CASSLVAGGPDTGELFF
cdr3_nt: TGCGCCAGCAGCTTGGTAGCGGGAGGGCCGGACACCGGGGAGCTGTTTTTT

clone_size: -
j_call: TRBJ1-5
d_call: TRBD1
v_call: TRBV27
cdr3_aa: CASRRTGSNQPQHF
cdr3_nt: TGTGCCAGCAGGCGGACAGGGAGCAATCAGCCCCAGCATTTT

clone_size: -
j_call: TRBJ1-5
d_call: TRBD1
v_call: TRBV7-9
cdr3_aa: CASSQLGQGGNQPQHF
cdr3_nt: TGTGCCAGCAGCCAATTGGGGCAGGGGGGCAATCAGCCCCAGCATTTT

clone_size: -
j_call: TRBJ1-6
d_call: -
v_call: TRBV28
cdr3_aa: CASSLANSPLHF
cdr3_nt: TGTGCCAGCAGTTTGGCCAATTCACCCCTCCACTTT

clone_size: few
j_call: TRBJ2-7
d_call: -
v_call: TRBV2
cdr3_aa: CARKEAAYEQYF
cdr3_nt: TGTGCCAGGAAGGAAGCGGCATACGAGCAGTACTTC

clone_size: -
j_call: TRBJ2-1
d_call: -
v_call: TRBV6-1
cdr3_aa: CASSAPPASPYNEQFF
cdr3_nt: TGTGCCAGCAGTGCCCCCCCGGCTAGTCCCTACAATGAGCAGTTCTTC

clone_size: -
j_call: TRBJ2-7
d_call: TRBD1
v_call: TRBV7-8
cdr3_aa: CASSLVTGGTYEQYF
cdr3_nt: TGTGCCAGCAGCTTAGTGACAGGGGGAACCTACGAGCAGTACTTC

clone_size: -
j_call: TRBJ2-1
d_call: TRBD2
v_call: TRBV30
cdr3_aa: CAWSVASGYNEQFF
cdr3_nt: TGTGCCTGGAGTGTCGCTAGCGGTTACAATGAGCAGTTCTTC

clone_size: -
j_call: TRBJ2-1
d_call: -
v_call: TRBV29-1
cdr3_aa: CSVEEAGVSTDEQFF
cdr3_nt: TGCAGCGTTGAAGAGGCAGGGGTGAGTACCGATGAGCAGTTCTTC

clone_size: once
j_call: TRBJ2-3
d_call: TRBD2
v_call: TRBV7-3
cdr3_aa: CASSLRLAGDARATDTQYF
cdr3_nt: TGTGCCAGCAGCTTGAGACTAGCGGGAGACGCCCGGGCCACAGATACGCAGTATTTT

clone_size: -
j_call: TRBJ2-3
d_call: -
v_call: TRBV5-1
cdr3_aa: CASSFSGGQTTQYF
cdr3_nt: TGCGCCAGCAGCTTTTCGGGCGGACAAACTACGCAGTATTTT

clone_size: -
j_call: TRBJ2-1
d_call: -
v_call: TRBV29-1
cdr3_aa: CSVLDGVRNEQFF
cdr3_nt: TGCAGCGTTTTGGACGGGGTCAGGAATGAGCAGTTCTTC

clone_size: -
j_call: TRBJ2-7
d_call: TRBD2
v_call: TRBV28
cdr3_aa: CASSSSSGGSYEQYF
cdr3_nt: TGTGCCAGCAGTTCCTCTAGCGGGGGCTCCTACGAGCAGTACTTC

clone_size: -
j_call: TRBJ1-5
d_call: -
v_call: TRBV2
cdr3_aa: CASTGTREMAQHF
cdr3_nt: TGTGCCAGCACTGGTACGAGGGAAATGGCCCAGCATTTT

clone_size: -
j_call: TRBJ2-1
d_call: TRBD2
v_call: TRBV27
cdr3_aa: CASSLTGAGVSYNEQFF
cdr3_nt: TGTGCCAGCAGTTTAACGGGAGCGGGAGTATCCTACAATGAGCAGTTCTTC

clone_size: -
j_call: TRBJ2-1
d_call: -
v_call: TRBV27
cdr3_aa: CASSSQAGDEQFF
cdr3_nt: TGTGCCAGCAGTTCCCAGGCCGGCGATGAGCAGTTCTTC

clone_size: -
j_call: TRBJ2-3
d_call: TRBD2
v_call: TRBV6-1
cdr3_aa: CASSEGALAGAGDTQYF
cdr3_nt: TGTGCCAGCAGTGAAGGAGCACTAGCGGGAGCAGGAGATACGCAGTATTTT